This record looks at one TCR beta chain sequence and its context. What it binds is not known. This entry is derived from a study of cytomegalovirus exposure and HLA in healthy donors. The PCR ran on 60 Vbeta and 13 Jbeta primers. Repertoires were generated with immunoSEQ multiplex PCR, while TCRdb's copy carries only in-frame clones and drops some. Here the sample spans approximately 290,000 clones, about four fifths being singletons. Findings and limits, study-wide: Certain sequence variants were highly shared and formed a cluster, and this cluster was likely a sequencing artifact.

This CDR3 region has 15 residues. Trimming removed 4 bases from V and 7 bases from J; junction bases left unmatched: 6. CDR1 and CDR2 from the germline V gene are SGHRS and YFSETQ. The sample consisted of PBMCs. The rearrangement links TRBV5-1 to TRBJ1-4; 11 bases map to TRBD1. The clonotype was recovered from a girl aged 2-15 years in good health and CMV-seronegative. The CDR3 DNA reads TGCGCCAGCAGCCGACTAGGGACAGGGGGTGAAAAACTGTTTTTT. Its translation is CASSRLGTGGEKLFF.